Presented here are 10 T cell receptor beta chains from one specimen sequenced in a study of cytomegalovirus exposure and HLA in healthy donors. The PCR used 60 Vbeta and 13 Jbeta primers. Using immunoSEQ multiplex PCR, the repertoire was profiled, and TCRdb retains in-frame clones only, with some absent. This table has tens of thousands of clones, 75% appearing once. The specimen was PBMCs. The source of these receptors is a man aged 60 to 75 in good health and CMV-seropositive.

This clone has just a few counts. The J gene is TRBJ2-7, the V gene TRBV7-8, with 7 bases that match TRBD1. V trimming: 5 bases; J trimming: 3 bases; junction bases outside the gene matches: 7. The CDR3 is 14 amino acids. Per germline, CDR1 SGHVS and CDR2 FQNEAQ. CDR3 sequence reads: CASSDNRGNYEQYF. For the CDR3, the DNA is TGTGCCAGCAGCGACAACAGGGGAAACTACGAGCAGTACTTC.

This chain connects TRBV5-1 to TRBJ2-3; tentative D call: TRBD2 (6 bases). Trimming took off 0 bases at V and 5 bases at J, with 22 bases between the two ends. Germline V gives CDR1 SGHRS, CDR2 YFSETQ. The CDR3 sequence is 18 residues long. CDR3 DNA sequence: TGCGCCAGCAGCTTGGCCCCACTAGCTTACAGCGGAAAAGATACGCAGTATTTT. Translation gives CASSLAPLAYSGKDTQYF.

The chain carries TRBV7-9 and TRBJ2-5; tentatively, D is TRBD1 (5 bases). The CDR3 has 14 residues. The germline gives CDR1 SEHNR, CDR2 FQNEAQ (reference sequence). Deletions cut 8 bases from V and 5 bases from J, with 18 bases between. The CDR3 sequence: CASAPGLDKETQYF. The CDR3 nucleotides read TGTGCCAGCGCACCAGGGTTAGATAAGGAGACCCAGTACTTC.

V gene TRBV4-1 combines with J gene TRBJ2-7; D not certain. The CDR3 loop spans 13 amino acids. Trimming left V 1 base short and J 5 bases short, with 9 bases between. Per germline, CDR1 MGHRA and CDR2 YSYEKL. The CDR3 sequence: CASSQVQSNEQYF. Here the CDR3 DNA reads TGCGCCAGCAGCCAAGTACAATCCAACGAGCAGTACTTC.

The rearrangement uses TRBV5-1 and TRBJ2-7; 12 nucleotides align to TRBD2. Trimming took 4 bases from V and 6 from J; bases not matched to a gene: 5. The CDR3 totals 14 residues. Germline V gives CDR1 SGHRS, CDR2 YFSETQ. CDR3 sequence (DNA): TGCGCCAGCAGCATAACACTAGCGGGAGGCGAGCAGTACTTC. Amino acids: CASSITLAGGEQYF.

This rearrangement joins TRBV2 to TRBJ1-6; D might be TRBD1 (5 bases). The CDR3 has 14 amino acids. CDR1 is SNHLY, CDR2 FYNNEI, per germline. Trimming left V 4 bases short and J 10 bases short, with 14 bases between. The CDR3 region is CASSAYQGVSPLHF. As DNA, the CDR3 is TGTGCCAGCAGTGCCTACCAAGGGGTATCACCCCTCCACTTT.

The chain employs TRBV10-3 and TRBJ2-5; TRBD2 matches 11 bases. From germline, CDR1 is ENHRY and CDR2 SYGVKD. The CDR3 extends over 15 amino acids. Trimming took 4 bases from V and 4 from J; bases not matched to a gene: 5. CDR3 residues: CAISGVAGGPETQYF. The DNA for the CDR3 is TGTGCCATCAGTGGGGTAGCGGGAGGGCCAGAGACCCAGTACTTC.

In nucleotides, the CDR3 is TGTGCCAGCAGTTACGGGCGGGGTCAGCCCCAGCATTTT. It codes for CASSYGRGQPQHF. J is TRBJ1-5 and V is TRBV6-6; unclear D gene. V lost 2 bases and J lost 6, with 8 bases in between. This CDR3 is 13 amino acids long. The germline V gene encodes CDR1 MNHNY and CDR2 SVGAGI (reference sequence).

The CDR3 sequence: CAISESMASTSGNYNEQFF. CDR3 nucleotides: TGTGCCATCAGTGAGTCGATGGCGAGTACTAGCGGGAACTACAATGAGCAGTTCTTC. The chain uses TRBV10-3 and TRBJ2-1; 10 bases agree with TRBD2. V lost 0 bases and J lost 3; bases outside the gene matches: 11. Germline-derived CDR1 and CDR2 are ENHRY and SYGVKD. The CDR3 extends over 19 amino acids.

This clone was seen a handful of times. The chain combines TRBV6-6 with TRBJ1-3; the D gene is possibly TRBD1 (6 bases). Trimming removed 0 bases at V and 4 bases at J, with 10 bases between. The CDR3 extends over 15 amino acids. The germline V gene has CDR1 MNHNY and CDR2 SVGAGI (reference sequence). The CDR3 protein is CASSYSGAWGNTIYF. The CDR3 bases are TGTGCCAGCAGTTACTCGGGGGCCTGGGGAAACACCATATATTTT.